Listed here are 9 T cell receptor beta chains from one sample, sequenced in a study of T cells in Graves' hyperthyroidism and ophthalmopathy. Amplification yielded TCR beta CDR3 regions, with RNA transcripts as the source. In the first-round RT-PCR of the TCR CDR3, the HTBI primer set was used. TCRdb called the multiplex PCR reads again in MiXCR, with one record for every CDR3 protein. The sample yields about 290,000 distinct CDR3 sequences, roughly 20% seen once. The sample consisted of blood. The receptors stem from a middle-aged man with Graves' ophthalmopathy.

The sample holds many counts of this clonotype. This chain joins TRBV2 and TRBJ1-4; unclear D gene. This CDR3 region has 14 residues. Germline V gene lookup returns CDR1 SNHLY and CDR2 FYNNEI. Trimming pared 3 bases from V and 4 bases from J, leaving 9 bases between. The CDR3 coding sequence is TGTGCCAGCAGTGAGGTGGGCGATAATGAAAAACTGTTTTTT. This gives the protein CASSEVGDNEKLFF.

The chain links TRBV6-5 to TRBJ1-1; D possibly corresponds to TRBD1 (6 bases). The CDR3 covers 15 residues. V shed 2 bases and J shed 3 bases, with 13 bases lying between them. Looked up from germline, CDR1 is MNHEY and CDR2 is SVGAGI. CDR3 sequence (DNA): TGTGCCAGCAGTTACCGACCAACAGGGCACACTGAAGCTTTCTTT. Translated: CASSYRPTGHTEAFF.

The chain joins TRBV11-2 to TRBJ2-3; 9 bases match TRBD2. Germline CDR1 and CDR2: SGHAT and FQNNGV. The CDR3 sequence is 16 residues long. V lost 5 bases, J lost 4 bases, and 10 bases stayed unmatched. CDR3: CASSPHPSGNPDTQYF. Written as DNA, the CDR3 is TGTGCCAGCAGCCCCCACCCTAGCGGGAACCCAGATACGCAGTATTTT.

The chain combines TRBV19 with TRBJ1-2; 10 bases align to TRBD1. This CDR3 is 14 amino acids long. From germline, CDR1 is LNHDA and CDR2 SQIVND (reference sequence). The V segment lost 6 bases and the J segment 4 bases; nucleotides outside the gene matches: 5. The CDR3 here is CASSPDRGAYGYTF. The CDR3 region has the DNA TGTGCCAGTAGCCCGGACAGGGGGGCCTATGGCTACACCTTC.

This clonotype was recorded at least ten times. The chain joins TRBV6-1 to TRBJ2-7, with no clear D. CDR3 size: 13 residues. V was pared by 1 base and J by 3 bases, with 7 bases between. Germline CDR1 and CDR2: MNHNS and SASEGT. DNA of the CDR3: TGTGCCAGCAGTGAAGGGGCTTACTACGAGCAGTACTTC. The encoded protein is CASSEGAYYEQYF.

The chain carries TRBV27 and TRBJ2-1; 14 nucleotides align to TRBD2. CDR1 is MNHEY, CDR2 SMNVEV, per germline (reference sequence). The CDR3 has 15 residues. With 6 bases clipped from V and 10 bases from J, the junction kept 8 bases outside the gene matches. The CDR3 region has the DNA TGTGCCAGCAGCCCCGGGACTAGCGGGAGACGAGAGCAGTTCTTC. This codes for CASSPGTSGRREQFF.

This clonotype was detected only a few times. The chain links TRBV28 to TRBJ1-5; maybe TRBD1 (5 bases). The CDR3 is made up of 13 amino acids. Germline V gives CDR1 MDHEN, CDR2 SYDVKM. V was cut by 4 bases and J by 10 bases, with 14 bases left in between. The DNA of the CDR3 is TGTGCCAGCAGTTCTCAAACAGGTCCTCCCCAGCATTTT. It yields the protein CASSSQTGPPQHF.

This clonotype occurred many times. The V call is TRBV4-1, the J call TRBJ2-7; no clear D gene. The CDR3 extends over 15 amino acids. The germline gives CDR1 MGHRA, CDR2 YSYEKL. V was clipped by 0 bases and J by 6 bases, with 15 bases between them. CDR3: CASSQDGWERGEQYF. CDR3 coding DNA: TGCGCCAGCAGCCAAGATGGGTGGGAACGAGGCGAGCAGTACTTC.

This clonotype was seen at least ten times. The chain is built from TRBV30 and TRBJ2-7; D might be TRBD1 (6 bases). CDR1 and CDR2 (germline): GTSNPN, SVGIG (reference sequence). CDR3 length: 12 amino acids. The CDR3 spells CALTGSTYEQYF. The CDR3 DNA reads as TGTGCATTGACAGGATCTACCTACGAGCAGTACTTC.